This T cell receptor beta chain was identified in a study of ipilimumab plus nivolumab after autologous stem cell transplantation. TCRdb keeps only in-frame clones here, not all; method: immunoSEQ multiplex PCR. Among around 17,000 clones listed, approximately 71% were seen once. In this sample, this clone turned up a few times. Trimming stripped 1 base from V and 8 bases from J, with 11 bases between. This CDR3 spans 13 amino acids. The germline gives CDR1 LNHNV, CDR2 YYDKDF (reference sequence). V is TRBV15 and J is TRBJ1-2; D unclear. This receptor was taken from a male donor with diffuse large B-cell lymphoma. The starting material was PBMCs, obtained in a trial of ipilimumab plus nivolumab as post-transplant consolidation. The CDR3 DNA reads TGTGCCACCAGCAGAGTGTTGAAGGAGGGCTACACCTTC. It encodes CATSRVLKEGYTF.